The sample holds many counts of the clone carrying this T cell receptor beta chain. The antigen is not known. This record comes from a study of HIV-infected patients and healthy controls. Study summary: Total CDR3 counts per chain did not differ significantly between patients and controls. Study conclusions and caveats: Healthy control repertoires had roughly threefold more distinct CDR3s than untreated HIV+ repertoires, and higher Shannon diversity.

V was trimmed by 10 bases and J by 0 bases, leaving 12 bases between them. This CDR3 is 13 amino acids long. CDR1 is ENHRY, CDR2 SYGVKD, per germline. Alpha and beta constant-region primers primed reverse transcription of about 0.5 ug RNA. Each of the alpha and beta chains got its own library through chain-specific third strand synthesis with indices. TCRdb analysed the 5' RACE reads with MiXCR anew, one entry per CDR3 protein. This table holds about 7,000 distinct CDR3 sequences, 9.3% found once. No cell fractionation was done, so the repertoire covers all unsorted peripheral blood T cells. A roughly 2.4 ml peripheral blood sample was taken for RNA.

The source material was blood, sampled before antiretroviral therapy. The sequence came from an adult with HIV infection. V usage is TRBV10-3 and J usage is TRBJ1-2; D is undetermined. The CDR3 here is CATARAANYGYTF. Here the CDR3 DNA reads TGTGCCACCGCGAGGGCCGCTAACTATGGCTACACCTTC.